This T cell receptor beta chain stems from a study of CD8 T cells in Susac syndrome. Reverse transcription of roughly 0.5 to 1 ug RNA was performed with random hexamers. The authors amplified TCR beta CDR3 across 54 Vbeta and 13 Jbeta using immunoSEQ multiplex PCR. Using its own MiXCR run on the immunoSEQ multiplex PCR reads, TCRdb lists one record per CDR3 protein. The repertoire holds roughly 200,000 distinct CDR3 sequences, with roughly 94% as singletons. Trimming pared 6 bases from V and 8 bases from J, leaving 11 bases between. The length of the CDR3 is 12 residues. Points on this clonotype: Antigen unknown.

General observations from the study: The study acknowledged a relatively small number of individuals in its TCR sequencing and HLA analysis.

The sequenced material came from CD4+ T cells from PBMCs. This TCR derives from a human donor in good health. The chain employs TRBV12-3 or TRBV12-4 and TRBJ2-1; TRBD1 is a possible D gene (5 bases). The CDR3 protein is CASSPQVDEQFF. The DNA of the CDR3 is TGTGCCAGCAGCCCACAGGTGGATGAGCAGTTCTTC.